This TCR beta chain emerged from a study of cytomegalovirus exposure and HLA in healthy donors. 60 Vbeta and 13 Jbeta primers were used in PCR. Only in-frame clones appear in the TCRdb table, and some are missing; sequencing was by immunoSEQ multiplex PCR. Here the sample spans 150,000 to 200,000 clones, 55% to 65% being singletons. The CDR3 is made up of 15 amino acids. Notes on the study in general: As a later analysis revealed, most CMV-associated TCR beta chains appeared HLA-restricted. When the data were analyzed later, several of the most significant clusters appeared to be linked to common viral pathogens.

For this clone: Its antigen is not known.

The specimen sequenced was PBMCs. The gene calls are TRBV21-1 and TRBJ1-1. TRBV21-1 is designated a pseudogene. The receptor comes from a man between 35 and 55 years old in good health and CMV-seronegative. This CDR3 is CASSPRLGGGTEAFF. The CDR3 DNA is TGTGCCAGCAGCCCCCGGTTGGGGGGTGGAACTGAAGCTTTCTTT.